The 30 T cell receptor beta chains given below trace back to one sample, sequenced in a study of metastatic and nonmetastatic thyroid tumors. Thyroid surgery was preceded by no treatment in any patient. TCRdb redid the clone calls on the PCR reads using MiXCR. The sample consists of roughly 39,000 clones, around half of them appearing once. Sample: tumor tissue. The receptors derive from a male donor with papillary thyroid cancer or a benign thyroid nodule (not recorded which). Some clones in this sample may be carry-over from other donors' samples.

V is TRBV20-1 and J is TRBJ1-1; 7 positions match TRBD1. The CDR3 contains 15 residues. After removal of 4 bases from V and 0 bases from J, the junction contained 8 bases not matched to a gene. Per the germline V gene, CDR1 is DFQATT and CDR2 is SNEGSKA (reference sequence). The CDR3 nucleotides are TGCAGTGCTACGGAGTCGGGACAGCTGAACACTGAAGCTTTCTTT. Protein: CSATESGQLNTEAFF.

The genes are TRBV30 and TRBJ2-7; tentative D call: TRBD1 (5 bases). Germline loops: CDR1 GTSNPN, CDR2 SVGIG (reference sequence). V was cut by 2 bases and J by 4 bases, with 18 bases left in between. There are 15 residues in the CDR3. The CDR3 here is CAWSFPRVNVYEQYF. The CDR3 nucleotides read TGTGCCTGGAGTTTCCCCAGGGTTAATGTGTACGAGCAGTACTTC.

The chain joins TRBV3-1 to TRBJ1-5; TRBD1 is a possible D gene (5 bases). V was clipped by 4 bases and J by 6 bases, with 16 bases between them. Germline V gene lookup returns CDR1 LGHDT and CDR2 YNNKEL (reference sequence). This CDR3 has 15 amino acids. This chain's CDR3 is CASSPGGIVGQPQHF. The CDR3 DNA reads as TGTGCCAGCAGCCCCGGGGGGATTGTTGGTCAGCCCCAGCATTTT.

This clone came up a few times. J is TRBJ2-1 and V is TRBV6-5, with unresolved D. Germline V gene lookup returns CDR1 MNHEY and CDR2 SVGAGI. The CDR3 loop spans 14 amino acids. With 4 bases removed from V and 5 bases from J, the gap between germline ends came to 12 bases. The CDR3: CASSFSVENNEQFF. The CDR3 region has the DNA TGTGCCAGCAGTTTTTCAGTAGAAAACAATGAGCAGTTCTTC.

This clone was seen a handful of times. The gene calls are TRBV6-5 and TRBJ2-1, with TRBD2 identical over 9 bases. Losses at the gene ends were 2 bases for V and 6 bases for J; bases not matched to a gene: 8. The CDR3 runs 16 residues. CDR1 MNHEY and CDR2 SVGAGI come from the germline V gene. CDR3 in DNA: TGTGCCAGCAGTTACGGTGGCGGGAGGGCCTTCAATGAGCAGTTCTTC. This codes for CASSYGGGRAFNEQFF.

V usage is TRBV27 and J usage is TRBJ1-1; 7 nucleotides agree with TRBD1. The CDR3 is 15 residues long. Germline V gene sequence: CDR1 MNHEY, CDR2 SMNVEV (reference sequence). V lost 5 bases to trimming and J lost 2 bases; unmatched junction nucleotides: 8. The CDR3 coding sequence is TGTGCCAGCAGTCACAGGGGACAGTTCAACACTGAAGCTTTCTTT. As protein: CASSHRGQFNTEAFF.

The rearrangement uses TRBV9 and TRBJ2-1; D unclear. The CDR3 is made up of 16 amino acids. Trimming cost V 0 bases and J 4 bases, with 14 bases left between them. Germline assignment: CDR1 SGDLS and CDR2 YYNGEE. CDR3 nucleotides: TGTGCCAGCAGCGTAGCGTGGCGAGGTGGGTACAATGAGCAGTTCTTC. Its protein product is CASSVAWRGGYNEQFF.

This clone is medium-sized (0.01 to 0.1%). The J gene is TRBJ2-7, the V gene TRBV12-3 or TRBV12-4, with TRBD2 identical over 10 bases. This CDR3 is 16 amino acids long. V was clipped by 6 bases and J by 5 bases; unmatched bases: 13. This CDR3 reads CASRLRPGLAGDEQYF. The CDR3 nucleotides read TGTGCCAGCAGACTTCGGCCGGGGCTAGCGGGAGACGAGCAGTACTTC.

This clone occurred many times. The rearrangement joins TRBV7-9 to TRBJ2-1; 7 positions match TRBD2. J lost 1 base, V lost 4 bases, and 7 bases had no gene match. The CDR3 spans 16 residues. The germline gives CDR1 SEHNR, CDR2 FQNEAQ (reference sequence). CDR3 coding DNA: TGTGCCAGCAGCTCGACTAGCCTTAGATCCTACAATGAGCAGTTCTTC. Its protein is CASSSTSLRSYNEQFF.

This chain links TRBV6-2 or TRBV6-3 with TRBJ2-1, with TRBD1 matching 11 bases. The CDR3 contains 17 residues. With 6 bases clipped from V and 3 bases from J, the junction kept 10 bases outside the gene matches. Per the germline V gene, CDR1 is MNHEY and CDR2 is SVGEGT. CDR3 nucleotides: TGTGCCAGCAGACCCCGGGACAGGGGGACCTACTACAATGAGCAGTTCTTC. Translating it yields CASRPRDRGTYYNEQFF.

The chain combines TRBV6-2 or TRBV6-3 with TRBJ2-1; maybe TRBD1 (5 bases). Looked up from germline, CDR1 is MNHEY and CDR2 is SVGEGT. The CDR3 is 15 amino acids. The V end lost 2 bases, the J end lost 5 bases, and 13 bases lay between the germline ends. The CDR3 nucleotides read TGTGCCAGCAGTTACCCAGAAGGGGCCCACAATGAGCAGTTCTTC. Amino acids: CASSYPEGAHNEQFF.

This clone came up a few times. V usage is TRBV28 and J usage is TRBJ1-2; 7 nucleotides line up with TRBD1. CDR1 MDHEN and CDR2 SYDVKM come from the germline V gene. CDR3 size: 14 residues. Trimming at V came to 5 bases and at J to 4 bases, leaving 7 bases not matched to a gene. The DNA for the CDR3 is TGTGCCAGCAGTCCACGACAGGGAGGCTATGGCTACACCTTC. Translation: CASSPRQGGYGYTF.

This rearrangement joins TRBV20-1 to TRBJ2-2, with 10 bases that match TRBD2. The ends lost 1 base at V and 7 bases at J; junction bases unmatched: 9. There are 16 residues in the CDR3. Germline V CDR1 and CDR2: DFQATT, SNEGSKA (reference sequence). The CDR3, as DNA: TGCAGTGCTAGAGTGGCAGCGGGAGGGCCGGTCGGGGAGCTGTTTTTT. Protein product: CSARVAAGGPVGELFF.

The CDR3 region has the DNA TGTGCCAGCTCACCGGACCTTGGGAGGGAGCAGTACTTC. Protein product: CASSPDLGREQYF. V gene TRBV18 combines with J gene TRBJ2-7; a weak D match, TRBD2 (6 bases). Trimming took 3 bases from V and 7 from J, leaving 13 bases between them. In germline, CDR1 is KGHSH, CDR2 LQKENI. The CDR3 covers 13 residues. Supplemented by reference TRBV18 and TRBJ2-7, the full variable domain reads NAGVMQNPRHLVRRRGQEARLRCSPMKGHSHVYWYRQLPEEGLKFMVYLQKENIIDESGMPKERFSAEFPKEGPSILRIQQVVRGDSAAYFCASSPDLGREQYFGPGTRLTVT.

This rearrangement joins TRBV18 to TRBJ1-5, with TRBD1 matching over 9 bases. V was clipped by 3 bases and J by 4 bases; unmatched bases: 4. In germline, CDR1 is KGHSH, CDR2 LQKENI. This CDR3 spans 15 amino acids. Here the CDR3 reads CASSPDRGSNQPQHF. The CDR3 region has the DNA TGTGCCAGCTCACCCGACAGGGGGAGTAATCAGCCCCAGCATTTT. Supplemented by reference TRBV18 and TRBJ1-5, the full variable domain reads NAGVMQNPRHLVRRRGQEARLRCSPMKGHSHVYWYRQLPEEGLKFMVYLQKENIIDESGMPKERFSAEFPKEGPSILRIQQVVRGDSAAYFCASSPDRGSNQPQHFGDGTRLSIL.

This chain links TRBV12-3 or TRBV12-4 with TRBJ2-5; the match to TRBD1 covers 10 bases. The CDR3 length is 14 residues. The V and J ends lost 6 bases and 4 bases, in that order; junction bases with no gene match: 5. The CDR3 sequence: CASSGTGAGETQYF. The CDR3 nucleotides read TGTGCCAGCAGCGGGACAGGGGCGGGAGAGACCCAGTACTTC.

The rearrangement uses TRBV6-1 and TRBJ2-7; the D is unclear. Germline lookup yields CDR1 MNHNS and CDR2 SASEGT. V lost 7 bases to trimming and J lost 3 bases, with 16 bases between them. This CDR3 spans 14 amino acids. CDR3 loop: CASTLMVRDYEQYF. In DNA, the CDR3 is TGTGCCAGCACCCTGATGGTAAGAGACTACGAGCAGTACTTC.

This chain connects TRBV5-1 to TRBJ1-2; D is undetermined. Trimming cost V 0 bases and J 4 bases, with 7 bases left between them. CDR1 and CDR2 from the germline V gene are SGHRS and YFSETQ. This CDR3 region has 13 residues. The CDR3 DNA follows: TGCGCCAGCAGCTTGGAGATCGGCTATGGCTACACCTTC. Protein: CASSLEIGYGYTF. The whole variable domain, filled in from reference TRBV5-1 and TRBJ1-2, reads KAGVTQTPRYLIKTRGQQVTLSCSPISGHRSVSWYQQTPGQGLQFLFEYFSETQRNKGNFPGRFSGRQFSNSRSEMNVSTLELGDSALYLCASSLEIGYGYTFGSGTRLTVV.

This chain connects TRBV18 to TRBJ1-5; D not certain. V was shortened by 6 bases and J by 4 bases, with 16 bases between the two germline ends. This CDR3 comprises 15 residues. Germline CDR1 is KGHSH and CDR2 is LQKENI. The CDR3 DNA reads TGTGCCAGCTCCCCTGATGGGAAGTCTAATCAGCCCCAGCATTTT. This translates into CASSPDGKSNQPQHF.

By share of the sample, this clone is medium-sized (0.01 to 0.1%). This chain uses TRBV28 with TRBJ2-7; 8 nucleotides match TRBD1. This CDR3 contains 14 residues. Germline V gives CDR1 MDHEN, CDR2 SYDVKM. The J segment lost 7 bases and the V segment lost 2 bases, leaving 7 bases of the junction unmatched. This chain's CDR3 is CASSLGTGGGEQYF. The DNA of the CDR3 is TGTGCCAGCAGTTTAGGGACAGGCGGCGGTGAGCAGTACTTC.

The CDR3 DNA is TGTGCCTGGAGTGTTCGGCAGGGGTATCAGCCCCAGCATTTT. Translation gives CAWSVRQGYQPQHF. V gene TRBV30 combines with J gene TRBJ1-5, with D perhaps matching TRBD1 (6 bases). This CDR3 region has 14 residues. V was cut by 0 bases and J by 5 bases, with 11 bases left in between. Germline CDR1 and CDR2: GTSNPN and SVGIG (reference sequence). Looking up the rest from reference TRBV30 and TRBJ1-5 gives the full variable domain: SQTIHQWPATLVQPVGSPLSLECTVEGTSNPNLYWYRQAAGRGLQLLFYSVGIGQISSEVPQNLSASRPQDRQFILSSKKLLLSDSGFYLCAWSVRQGYQPQHFGDGTRLSIL.

The J gene is TRBJ2-1, the V gene TRBV5-5, with a possible D match to TRBD2 (6 bases). Per the germline V gene, CDR1 is SGHKS and CDR2 is YYEKEE (reference sequence). Trimming pared 0 bases from V and 8 bases from J, leaving 12 bases between. The CDR3 consists of 14 residues. The DNA for the CDR3 is TGTGCCAGCAGCTTGGTGGAGGGTAACGATGAGCAGTTCTTC. Translation gives CASSLVEGNDEQFF.

This chain's CDR3 is CASSLTSSGIREQYF. DNA of the CDR3: TGCGCCAGCAGCTTGACGAGTAGCGGGATCCGCGAGCAGTACTTC. The chain recombines TRBV5-1 with TRBJ2-7, with 8 nucleotides matching TRBD2. Germline CDR1 is SGHRS and CDR2 is YFSETQ. Trimming removed 1 base from V and 6 bases from J; junction bases left unmatched: 9. This CDR3 contains 15 residues.

The CDR3 coding sequence is TGTGCCAGCAGCTCCCGTCGCAATCAGCCCCAGCATTTT. It yields the protein CASSSRRNQPQHF. The V and J genes are TRBV11-2 and TRBJ1-5, with no clear D. The germline V gene has CDR1 SGHAT and CDR2 FQNNGV. The CDR3 is 13 amino acids. Trimming stripped 4 bases from V and 2 bases from J, with 6 bases between.

The gene calls are TRBV20-1 and TRBJ1-2; 8 bases align to TRBD1. CDR1 and CDR2 from the germline V gene are DFQATT and SNEGSKA (reference sequence). The CDR3 loop spans 14 amino acids. V lost 7 bases and J lost 4; bases outside the gene matches: 11. CDR3 amino acids: CSVRGQVGSYGYTF. The CDR3 nucleotides are TGCAGTGTCAGGGGACAGGTGGGATCCTATGGCTACACCTTC.

This clone was counted only a few times. V gene TRBV28 combines with J gene TRBJ2-1; D is unclear. CDR1 and CDR2 (germline): MDHEN, SYDVKM. V lost 7 bases, J lost 6 bases, and 10 bases lay in between. The length of the CDR3 is 12 residues. DNA for the CDR3: TGTGCCAGCACCGTCCCGGGCAATGAGCAGTTCTTC. Amino acids: CASTVPGNEQFF.

This clone has more than one count but fewer than ten. V gene TRBV20-1 combines with J gene TRBJ1-2; possibly TRBD1 for D (5 bases). This CDR3 contains 14 residues. V was clipped by 0 bases and J by 4 bases, with 12 bases between them. Germline CDR1 and CDR2: DFQATT and SNEGSKA (reference sequence). The CDR3: CSAREFRAGYGYTF. CDR3 DNA: TGCAGTGCTAGAGAATTCAGGGCTGGCTATGGCTACACCTTC.

V gene TRBV14 combines with J gene TRBJ2-2; D is unclear. The germline gives CDR1 SGHDN, CDR2 FVKESK. CDR3 length: 15 residues. Trimming left V 0 bases short and J 1 base short, with 6 bases between. The CDR3 nucleotides are TGTGCCAGCAGCCAAGATTCCTGGAACACCGGGGAGCTGTTTTTT. It translates to CASSQDSWNTGELFF.

This clone is classed as medium-sized. The CDR3 spells CASSGRQYEQYF. The CDR3 region has the DNA TGTGCCAGCAGTGGTCGACAGTACGAGCAGTACTTC. The chain couples TRBV2 to TRBJ2-7; D perhaps matches TRBD1 (5 bases). The CDR3 has 12 residues. Per the germline V gene, CDR1 is SNHLY and CDR2 is FYNNEI. Trimming stripped 4 bases from V and 4 bases from J, with 8 bases between.

This clone was seen just once. The genes are TRBV3-1 and TRBJ1-6; tentative D call: TRBD1 (5 bases). CDR1 and CDR2 (germline): LGHDT, YNNKEL (reference sequence). The V and J ends lost 5 bases and 4 bases respectively, with 15 bases between them. This CDR3 comprises 16 residues. CDR3 in amino acids: CASSKTGTAYNSPLHF. As DNA, the CDR3 is TGTGCCAGCAGCAAAACCGGGACGGCTTATAATTCACCCCTCCACTTT.